Listed below are T cell receptor beta chains from one sample, sequenced in a study of cytotoxic CD8 clonotypes in ibrutinib-treated CLL. Method: immunoSEQ multiplex PCR; TCRdb's copy keeps in-frame clones and lacks some. The sample gives around 310,000 clones, just under 80% of which show up once; about 6.7% is in the top ten. Sequences were derived from PBMCs, sampled before ibrutinib treatment. The source is a human donor with chronic lymphocytic leukemia. Both conserved end residues are part of each CDR3. D genes are given only for firm matches. For some rows the clone size is stated as once, few or many, or as a class when expanded; others skip it.

CDR3 length,D gene,J gene,V gene,clone size,CDR3 DNA,CDR3 protein
14,.,TRBJ2-5,TRBV6-4,.,TGTGCCAGCAGTAACCCGGGTGGGGGCTGGACCCAGTACTTC,CASSNPGGGWTQYF
16,TRBD1,TRBJ2-7,TRBV30,.,TGTGCCTGGAGTTCTTCTTTCGGGACAGTAGAAGGCGAGCAGTACTTC,CAWSSSFGTVEGEQYF
11,.,TRBJ2-7,TRBV18,once,TGTGCCAGCTCAGGACCGTACGAGCAGTACTTC,CASSGPYEQYF
15,.,TRBJ2-3,TRBV5-6,.,TGTGCCAGCAGCTTGGAGTGGGGAGCAACAGATACGCAGTATTTT,CASSLEWGATDTQYF
14,.,TRBJ2-7,TRBV27,.,TGTGCCACACGACAGGGGCCTAGCGGCTACGAGCAGTACTTC,CATRQGPSGYEQYF
18,TRBD2,TRBJ2-3,TRBV5-6,.,TGTGCCAGCAGCTTGGTGGGTGAGGTTAGCGGGAGCGCAGATACGCAGTATTTT,CASSLVGEVSGSADTQYF
13,.,TRBJ1-4,TRBV7-9,few,TGTGCCAGCAGATACGGGCCGAAAGGAAAACTGTTTTTT,CASRYGPKGKLFF
14,.,TRBJ1-1,TRBV5-1,once,TGCGCCAGCAGCTTGGAAGCGGGGAACACTGAAGCTTTCTTT,CASSLEAGNTEAFF
16,.,TRBJ2-7,TRBV15,.,TGTGCCACCAGCAGTGCCGCCGGGACCGGATTCTACGAGCAGTACTTC,CATSSAAGTGFYEQYF
16,.,TRBJ2-5,TRBV4-1,.,TGCGCCAGCAGCCAGGGAACTAGCACACCCCCAGAGACCCAGTACTTC,CASSQGTSTPPETQYF
15,TRBD1,TRBJ1-2,TRBV5-4,few,TGTGCCAGCAGCAGGGGGACAGGGGGCAACTATGGCTACACCTTC,CASSRGTGGNYGYTF
15,TRBD2,TRBJ2-7,TRBV27,few,TGTGCCAGCAGTCCTATCAGCGGGAGAATATACGAGCAGTACTTC,CASSPISGRIYEQYF
14,.,TRBJ1-1,TRBV5-4,.,TGTGCCAGCAGCTCGCGGGACATGAACACTGAAGCTTTCTTT,CASSSRDMNTEAFF
16,.,TRBJ2-7,TRBV7-2,.,TGTGCCAGCAGCTTATTGAGTCGCGTAGCTTCCTACGAGCAGTACTTC,CASSLLSRVASYEQYF
15,.,TRBJ2-5,TRBV4-1,.,TGCGCCAGCAGCGCCTCGGGAGAAGCCCAAGAGACCCAGTACTTC,CASSASGEAQETQYF
15,TRBD1,TRBJ1-2,TRBV4-1,.,TGCGCCAGCAGCCAACTACAGGGGTCCAACTATGGCTACACCTTC,CASSQLQGSNYGYTF
16,.,TRBJ2-3,TRBV6-5,few,TGTGCCAGCAGTTACTCGGGGCAGGGGCGCACAGATACGCAGTATTTT,CASSYSGQGRTDTQYF
14,TRBD1,TRBJ1-4,TRBV14,.,TGTGCCAGCAGAAACAGGGGACTGAATGAAAAACTGTTTTTT,CASRNRGLNEKLFF
18,TRBD2,TRBJ2-4,TRBV28,.,TGTGCCAGCAGTGCCCTAGCGGGAGGTTCACTTCTCAAAAACATTCAGTACTTC,CASSALAGGSLLKNIQYF
13,.,TRBJ1-5,TRBV30,.,TGTGCCTGGAGTAGGCAGGGCCATCAGCCCCAGCATTTT,CAWSRQGHQPQHF
14,.,TRBJ1-4,TRBV6-5,.,TGTGCCAGCAGTCCACGGACCTGGGGCGAAAAACTGTTTTTT,CASSPRTWGEKLFF
15,.,TRBJ2-3,TRBV30,.,TGTGCCTGGACTCGGGACTTGATTAGCACAGATACGCAGTATTTT,CAWTRDLISTDTQYF
15,TRBD1,TRBJ2-3,TRBV23-1,.,TGCGCCAGCAGGGACAGGGGGTTTAGCACAGATACGCAGTATTTT,CASRDRGFSTDTQYF
20,TRBD2,TRBJ2-3,TRBV10-2,.,TGCGCCAGCAGTGAGTCCCTAATGAGGAGACTAGCGGAGCCAACAGATACGCAGTATTTT,CASSESLMRRLAEPTDTQYF
13,.,TRBJ2-7,TRBV18,.,TGTGCCAGCTCAGAGGCCGCCGGGGGAGAGCAGTACTTC,CASSEAAGGEQYF
16,TRBD1,TRBJ2-7,TRBV4-2,many,TGTGCCAGCAGCCAAGATAGCACAGGGGGGTACTACGAGCAGTACTTC,CASSQDSTGGYYEQYF
14,.,TRBJ2-1,TRBV4-3,few,TGCGCCAGCAGTCAAATCGCATCTAACAATGAGCAGTTCTTC,CASSQIASNNEQFF
14,.,TRBJ1-1,TRBV4-2,once,TGTGCCAGCAGCCACAAGACAGAGAACACTGAAGCTTTCTTT,CASSHKTENTEAFF
13,TRBD1,TRBJ2-7,TRBV28,.,TGTGCCAGCAGACTGGACAGGGCCTACGAGCAGTACTTC,CASRLDRAYEQYF
13,.,TRBJ2-2,TRBV2,.,TGTGCCAGCAGTGTAAAGAACACCGGGGAGCTGTTTTTT,CASSVKNTGELFF
16,.,TRBJ2-1,TRBV7-2,once,TGTGCCAGCAGCTTCAGGGGAGGGGTGGTTAACGATGAGCAGTTCTTC,CASSFRGGVVNDEQFF
15,.,TRBJ2-1,TRBV2,.,TGTGCCAGCAGGTGGCTTCTGACCTCCTACAATGAGCAGTTCTTC,CASRWLLTSYNEQFF
15,.,TRBJ2-5,TRBV5-1,once,TGCGCCAGCAGCCCCGACGGTGGGTGGGAAGAGACCCAGTACTTC,CASSPDGGWEETQYF
14,.,TRBJ2-7,TRBV5-1,once,TGCGCCAGCAGCTTGATATCAGGGTCCCACGAGCAGTACTTC,CASSLISGSHEQYF
14,.,TRBJ2-1,TRBV5-5,.,TGTGCCAGCAGCTTGCGCGTCGGGAGTAATGAGCAGTTCTTC,CASSLRVGSNEQFF
14,.,TRBJ2-2,TRBV7-3,.,TGTGCCAGCAGCCCCTTGCCAAATATTGGGGAGCTGTTTTTT,CASSPLPNIGELFF
14,TRBD1,TRBJ1-1,TRBV18,.,TGTGCCAGCTCCTTCGACAGGGTCAATACTGAAGCTTTCTTT,CASSFDRVNTEAFF
13,.,TRBJ1-1,TRBV18,.,TGTGCCAGCTCGGACAGCCTGAACACTGAAGCTTTCTTT,CASSDSLNTEAFF
14,.,TRBJ2-7,TRBV7-9,.,TGTGCCAGCAGCCCCATTCGAGGGCGTCTCGAGCAGTACTTC,CASSPIRGRLEQYF
15,TRBD1,TRBJ2-7,TRBV5-1,.,TGCGCCAGCAGCTTAGATCAGGGGGATTACTACGAGCAGTACTTC,CASSLDQGDYYEQYF